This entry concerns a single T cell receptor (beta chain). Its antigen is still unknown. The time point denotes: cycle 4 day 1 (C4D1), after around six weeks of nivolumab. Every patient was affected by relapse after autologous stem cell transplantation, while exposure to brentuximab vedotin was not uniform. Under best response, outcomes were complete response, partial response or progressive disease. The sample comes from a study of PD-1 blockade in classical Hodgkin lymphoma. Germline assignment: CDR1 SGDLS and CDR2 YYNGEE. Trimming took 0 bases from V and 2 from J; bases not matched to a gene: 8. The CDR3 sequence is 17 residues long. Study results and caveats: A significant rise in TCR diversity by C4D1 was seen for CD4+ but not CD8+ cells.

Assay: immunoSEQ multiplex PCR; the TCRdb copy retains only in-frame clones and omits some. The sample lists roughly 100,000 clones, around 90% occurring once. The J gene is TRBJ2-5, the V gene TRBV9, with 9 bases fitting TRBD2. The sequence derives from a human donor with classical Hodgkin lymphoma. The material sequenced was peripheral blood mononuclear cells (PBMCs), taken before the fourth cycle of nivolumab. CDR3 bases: TGTGCCAGCAGCGTAGGGCCCCCGACTAGCGGACAAGAGACCCAGTACTTC. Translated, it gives CASSVGPPTSGQETQYF.